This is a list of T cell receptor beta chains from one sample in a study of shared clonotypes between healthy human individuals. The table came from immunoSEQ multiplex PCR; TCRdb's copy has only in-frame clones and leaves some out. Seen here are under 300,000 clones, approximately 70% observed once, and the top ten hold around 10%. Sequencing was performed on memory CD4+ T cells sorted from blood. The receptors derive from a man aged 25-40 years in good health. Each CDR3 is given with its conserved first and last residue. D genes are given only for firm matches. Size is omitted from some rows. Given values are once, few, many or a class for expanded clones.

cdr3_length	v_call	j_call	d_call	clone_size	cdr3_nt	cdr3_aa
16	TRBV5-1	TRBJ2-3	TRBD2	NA	TGCGCCAGCAGCTTGAGGCTAGCGGGAGTTCGTGGTACGCAGTATTTT	CASSLRLAGVRGTQYF
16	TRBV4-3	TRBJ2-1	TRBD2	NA	TGCGCCAGCAGCCACTTAGCGGGAGACTCCTACAATGAGCAGTTCTTC	CASSHLAGDSYNEQFF
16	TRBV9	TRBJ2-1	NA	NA	TGTGCCAGCAGCGTAGCGTTAGGGTCTTCTCACAATGAGCAGTTCTTC	CASSVALGSSHNEQFF
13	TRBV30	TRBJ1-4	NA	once	TGTGCCTGGAGTTTTGGCGGGGGCGAAAAACTGTTTTTT	CAWSFGGGEKLFF
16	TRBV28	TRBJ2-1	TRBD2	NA	TGTGCCAGCAGTCCCCTCGGGACTAGAGGGGCTAATGAGCAGTTCTTC	CASSPLGTRGANEQFF
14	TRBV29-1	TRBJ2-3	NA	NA	TGCAGCGTTGAGGCGGCAAGACAGTCAGATACGCAGTATTTT	CSVEAARQSDTQYF
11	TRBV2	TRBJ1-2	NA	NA	TGTGCCAGCAAGGCAAGCTATGGCTACACCTTC	CASKASYGYTF
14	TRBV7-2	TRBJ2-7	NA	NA	TGTGCCAGCAGCTTAGCGCCCGTCTCCTACGAGCAGTACTTC	CASSLAPVSYEQYF
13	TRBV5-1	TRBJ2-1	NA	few	TGCGCCAGCAGCTTGGAGTTAGTTAGGGAGCAGTTCTTC	CASSLELVREQFF
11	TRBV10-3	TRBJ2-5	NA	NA	TGTGCCATCAGTGAGGAAGAGACCCAGTACTTC	CAISEEETQYF
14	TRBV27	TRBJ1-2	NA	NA	TGTGCCAGCAGTCAGTCCAACAGGGTTAAGGGCTACACCTTC	CASSQSNRVKGYTF
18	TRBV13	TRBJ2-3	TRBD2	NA	TGTGCCAGCAGCTTAGGGACTAGCGGGAGGTCGAGCACAGATACGCAGTATTTT	CASSLGTSGRSSTDTQYF
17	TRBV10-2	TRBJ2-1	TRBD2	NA	TGCGCCAGCAGTGAGACCCGAGCGGGAGACTCCTACAATGAGCAGTTCTTC	CASSETRAGDSYNEQFF
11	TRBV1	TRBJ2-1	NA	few	TGCACCAACCCCGTCTACAATGAGCAGTTCTTC	CTNPVYNEQFF
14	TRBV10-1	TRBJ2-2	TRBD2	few	TGCGCCAGCAGACTAGCGGTGAACACCGGGGAGCTGTTTTTT	CASRLAVNTGELFF
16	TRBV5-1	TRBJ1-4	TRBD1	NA	TGCGCCAGCAGCATACAGGGGGCAGGGGCTAATGAAAAACTGTTTTTT	CASSIQGAGANEKLFF
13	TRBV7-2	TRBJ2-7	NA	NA	TGTGCCAGCAGCTTAGGACTCAACTACGAGCAGTACTTC	CASSLGLNYEQYF
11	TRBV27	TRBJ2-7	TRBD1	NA	TGTGCCAGCACCAGGGGGAGCGAGCAGTACTTC	CASTRGSEQYF
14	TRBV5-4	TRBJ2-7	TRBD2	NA	TGTGCCAGCAGCTCCGCGGGGGTAACCTACGAGCAGTACTTC	CASSSAGVTYEQYF
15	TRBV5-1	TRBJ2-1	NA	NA	TGCGCCAGCAGCTTGGGAGAGGGCTCCTACAATGAGCAGTTCTTC	CASSLGEGSYNEQFF
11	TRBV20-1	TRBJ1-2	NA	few	TGCAGTGCTCGGGAGGGCAGTGGCTACACCTTC	CSAREGSGYTF
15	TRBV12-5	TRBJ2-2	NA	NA	TGTGCTAGTGGTTTTAGCACAGCGGGCACCGGGGAGCTGTTTTTT	CASGFSTAGTGELFF
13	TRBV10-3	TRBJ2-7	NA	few	TGTGCCATCAGTGAATCAGGGTCGTACGAGCAGTACTTC	CAISESGSYEQYF
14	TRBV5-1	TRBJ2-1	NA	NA	TGCGCCAGCAGCCTACAGAGCTCCTACAATGAGCAGTTCTTC	CASSLQSSYNEQFF
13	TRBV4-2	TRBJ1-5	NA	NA	TGTGCCAGTGGAGCCAGGGAGGATCAGCCCCAGCATTTT	CASGAREDQPQHF
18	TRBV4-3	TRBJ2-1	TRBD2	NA	TGCGCCAGCAGCCAAGGACCCACCGGGACTAGCGGCCACAATGAGCAGTTCTTC	CASSQGPTGTSGHNEQFF
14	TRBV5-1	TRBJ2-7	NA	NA	TGCGCCAGCAGCTTGATAGAGAGCTCCTACGAGCAGTACTTC	CASSLIESSYEQYF
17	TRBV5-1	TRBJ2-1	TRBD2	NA	TGCGCCAGCAGCCTGGGGGTAGGTAGCGGGACCCACAATGAGCAGTTCTTC	CASSLGVGSGTHNEQFF
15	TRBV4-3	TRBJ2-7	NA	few	TGCGCCAGCAGCCTTAACAGGGGAGGGATCCACGAGCAGTACTTC	CASSLNRGGIHEQYF
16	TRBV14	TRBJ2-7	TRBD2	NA	TGTGCCAGCAGCCAAGGGGACTACAATCCATCCTACGAGCAGTACTTC	CASSQGDYNPSYEQYF
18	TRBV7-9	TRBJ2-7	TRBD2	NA	TGTGCCAGCAGCTTAGCCCTGCCGGGAGGGTTTCATACCTTCGAGCAGTACTTC	CASSLALPGGFHTFEQYF
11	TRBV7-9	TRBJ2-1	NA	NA	TGTGCCAGCAGTCTTCTTTCGGAGCAGTTCTTC	CASSLLSEQFF
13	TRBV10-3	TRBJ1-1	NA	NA	TGTGCCATCAGTGAATTAGAGTACACTGAAGCTTTCTTT	CAISELEYTEAFF